Below, one TCR beta chain is given with its context. At least ten counts were recorded for this clonotype. The antigen it binds to is not known. No base qualities exist here, and no much larger clone lies one base off it. This entry belongs to a study of human T cells and chemical hapten exposure (dated by TCRdb to 2020 to 2022). For context, the study as a whole: For sensitization, 2% DPC in acetone was applied to an approximately 2 cm by approximately 2 cm area of upper inner arm skin. Throughout the approximately 22-week study period, patients were also given weekly therapeutic DPC doses on the scalp. Patch testing was performed on the upper back with Finn chambers containing 0.01% DPC, and the patch tests were scored after 6 days according to International Contact Dermatitis Research Group standards. The mostly female patient cohort included alopecia areata with under or over 50% scalp involvement, alopecia totalis and alopecia universalis. Libraries were pooled for sequencing, and variation in per-sample TCR yields was attributed mainly to small differences in library volumes within the pool. In alopecia patients, the study followed how the peripheral blood TCR repertoire changed in vivo over primary and secondary sensitization to diphenylcyclopropenone (DPC), a hapten. Patient blood was sampled pre-sensitization (week 0) and at 2, 6 and about 24 weeks after DPC sensitization. For TCR sequencing, blood came from 25 to 35 alopecia patients at anywhere from one to four time points (pre-sensitization, 2, 6 and 24 weeks).

The germline V gene specifies SGHRS as CDR1 and YFSETQ as CDR2. V is reduced by 5 bases and J by 0 bases, leaving a spacing of 11 bases between them. The CDR3 spans 14 residues, from the cysteine through the phenylalanine. Only the CDR3 region is kept as DNA, spanning 42 bases read in frame from base 1. Receptors were amplified or captured by RACE. The listed sequencing device is NextSeq 500. During library preparation, unique molecular identifiers were attached to individual cDNA molecules so that TCRs could be counted in a quantitative, reproducible way. Both TCR alpha and TCR beta chains were sequenced from each blood RNA sample. In the source study's methods: The median number of TCRs per sample was approximately 98,000, ranging from about 20,000 to 700,000. The Decombinator software suite was used to annotate the V, J and CDR3 of the TCR reads. Every sample was subsampled to the same number of TCRs (28,000) for the PS versus PT1 abundance plots. TCRs were defined as expanded if absent before sensitization and observed at least eight times at the 2-week time point. TCRdb applied fastp at Q25 and MiXCR to the public reads, then kept only in-frame beta chains. For every CDR3 protein sequence, its rows merge into one entry that carries the most common genes and DNA. The V and J calls, along with clone size, are taken from TCRdb and not from the paper's own processing. Here the sample has tens of thousands of distinct CDR3 sequences; 6.7% occur a single time. Of the sample, 1.5% to 2% is held by the ten largest clones.

Reading the label with the study, this specimen's time point is: pre-sensitization, week 0. Per the publication, the treatment or condition label means: therapeutic diphenylcyclopropenone sensitization with weekly scalp DPC. At each patch-test visit, blood was drawn before the patch test was applied. Eligible patients were aged 18 to 70, diagnosed with alopecia, deemed suitable for DPC therapy, and excluded if pregnant. Unfractionated whole blood was collected in Tempus Blood RNA tubes, and total RNA was extracted from that blood. Results the study describes overall, beyond this receptor: A positive correlation was found between the number of PT1 expanded TCRs and patch test score, with significance reached at thresholds 8, 16 and 32 but not 4. Expanded TCRs formed significantly more large CDR3 similarity clusters than pre-sensitization or healthy control sets, consistent with antigen-driven responses. DPC sensitization did not change how many TCRs were above 1 in 1000 frequency, and no evidence was found of alterations in global repertoire structure. Alopecia, a presumed autoimmune disease, was present in all patients, so the immune response of the patients might differ from that of healthy individuals. Repeated subsampling changed both the strength of the expansion versus patch-test correlation and the threshold at which the correlation became significant.

The material sequenced was whole blood, taken in connection with sensitization to the hapten diphenylcyclopropenone (DPC). This clonotype was obtained from a woman under 40 with alopecia areata. Some clones in this sample may be carry-over from other donors' samples. The rearrangement joined TRBV5-1 to TRBJ2-5, and the D gene may be TRBD2, 6 bases matching. The DNA sequence is TGCGCCAGCAGTCCAGGGACTCACCAAGAGACCCAGTACTTC. Its translation is CASSPGTHQETQYF.